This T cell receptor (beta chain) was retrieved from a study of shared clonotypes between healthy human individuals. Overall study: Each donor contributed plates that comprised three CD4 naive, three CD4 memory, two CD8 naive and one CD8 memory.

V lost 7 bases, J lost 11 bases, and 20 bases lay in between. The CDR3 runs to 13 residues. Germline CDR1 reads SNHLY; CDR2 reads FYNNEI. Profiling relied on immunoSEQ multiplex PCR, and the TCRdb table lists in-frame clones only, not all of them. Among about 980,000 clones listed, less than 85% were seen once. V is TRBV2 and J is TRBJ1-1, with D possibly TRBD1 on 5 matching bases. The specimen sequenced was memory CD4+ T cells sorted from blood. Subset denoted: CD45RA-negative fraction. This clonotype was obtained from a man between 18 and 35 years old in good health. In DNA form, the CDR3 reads TGTGCCAGCACCACGGGCAGGGCTATAGAGGCTTTCTTT. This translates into CASTTGRAIEAFF. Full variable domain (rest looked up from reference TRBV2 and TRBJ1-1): EPEVTQTPSHQVTQMGQEVILRCVPISNHLYFYWYRQILGQKVEFLVSFYNNEISEKSEIFDDQFSVERPDGSNFTLKIRSTKLEDSAMYFCASTTGRAIEAFFGQGTRLTVV.